This TCR beta chain was recovered during a study of beta chain features in type 1 diabetes. Regarding the study as a whole: Sequencing the cDNA could make cells with high TCR expression show up more than they should.

Sorting that relied on CD45RO/CCR7/CD25/CD127/CD95/CD27 yielded CD4+ naive, central memory, regulatory and stem cell-like memory cells. With respect to this clone: What it binds is not known.

V lost 5 bases and J lost 3, with 20 bases in between. The CDR3 runs 17 residues. Germline loops: CDR1 SEHNR, CDR2 FQNEAQ (reference sequence). The whole isolated RNA underwent reverse transcription, so sequencing captured expressed TCRB transcripts. The repertoire was sequenced with immunoSEQ multiplex PCR; TCRdb's copy has only in-frame clones and lacks some. The sample shows under 950,000 clones, about 17% of them seen only once. The V gene is TRBV7-9, the J gene TRBJ2-1; possibly TRBD1 or TRBD2 for D (6 bases each). The sequenced material came from naive CD4+ T cells from blood. The sequence was collected from a young woman in good health. CDR3 in DNA: TGTGCCAGCAGCCCACAGGGTAGGGGGGTGTTCTACAATGAGCAGTTCTTC. Protein product: CASSPQGRGVFYNEQFF.